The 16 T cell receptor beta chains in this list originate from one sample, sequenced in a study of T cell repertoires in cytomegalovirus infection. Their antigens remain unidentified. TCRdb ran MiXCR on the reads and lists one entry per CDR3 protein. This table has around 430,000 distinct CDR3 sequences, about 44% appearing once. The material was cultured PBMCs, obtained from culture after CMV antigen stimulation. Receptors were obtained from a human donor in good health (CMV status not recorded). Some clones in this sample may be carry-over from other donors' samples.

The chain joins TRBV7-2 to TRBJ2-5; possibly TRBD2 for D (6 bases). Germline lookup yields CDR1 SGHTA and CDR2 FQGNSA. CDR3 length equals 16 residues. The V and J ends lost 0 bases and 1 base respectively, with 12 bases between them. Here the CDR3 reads CASSLAGSSVQETQYF. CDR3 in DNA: TGTGCCAGCAGCTTAGCAGGGTCTAGCGTCCAAGAGACCCAGTACTTC.

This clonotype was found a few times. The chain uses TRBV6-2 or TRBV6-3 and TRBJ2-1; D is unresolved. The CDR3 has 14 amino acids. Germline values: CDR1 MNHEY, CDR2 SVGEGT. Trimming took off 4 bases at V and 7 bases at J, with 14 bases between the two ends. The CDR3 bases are TGTGCCAGCAGTTCCATGACAAATTTAAATGAGCAGTTCTTC. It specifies CASSSMTNLNEQFF.

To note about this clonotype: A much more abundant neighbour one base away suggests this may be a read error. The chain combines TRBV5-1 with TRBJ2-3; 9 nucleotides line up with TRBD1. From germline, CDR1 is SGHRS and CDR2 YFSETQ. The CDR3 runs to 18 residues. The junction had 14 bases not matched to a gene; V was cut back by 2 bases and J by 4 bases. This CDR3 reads CASSFDFAGQGMADTQYF. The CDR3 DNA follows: TGCGCCAGCAGCTTTGATTTTGCCGGACAGGGGATGGCAGATACGCAGTATTTT.

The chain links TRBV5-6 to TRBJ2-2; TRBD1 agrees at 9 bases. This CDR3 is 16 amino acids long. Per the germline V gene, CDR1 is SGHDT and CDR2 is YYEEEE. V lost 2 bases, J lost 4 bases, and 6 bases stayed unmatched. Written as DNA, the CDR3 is TGTGCCAGCAGCTTACAACAGGGGGCGCGCACCGGGGAGCTGTTTTTT. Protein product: CASSLQQGARTGELFF.

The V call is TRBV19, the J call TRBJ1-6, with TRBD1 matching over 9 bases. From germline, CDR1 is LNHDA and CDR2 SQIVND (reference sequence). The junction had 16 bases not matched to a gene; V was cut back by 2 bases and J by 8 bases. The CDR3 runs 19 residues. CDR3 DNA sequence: TGTGCCAGTAGTATATTGAACAGGGGGCCAGAAAATCCTTATTCACCCCTCCACTTT. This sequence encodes CASSILNRGPENPYSPLHF.

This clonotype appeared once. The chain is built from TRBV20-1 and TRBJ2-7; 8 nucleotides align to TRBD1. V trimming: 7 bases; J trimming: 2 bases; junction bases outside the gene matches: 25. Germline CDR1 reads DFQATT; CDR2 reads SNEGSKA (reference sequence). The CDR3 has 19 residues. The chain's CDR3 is CSVTGPRTGLGGTPYEQYF. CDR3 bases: TGCAGTGTTACGGGCCCTCGGACAGGGCTAGGGGGGACCCCCTACGAGCAGTACTTC.

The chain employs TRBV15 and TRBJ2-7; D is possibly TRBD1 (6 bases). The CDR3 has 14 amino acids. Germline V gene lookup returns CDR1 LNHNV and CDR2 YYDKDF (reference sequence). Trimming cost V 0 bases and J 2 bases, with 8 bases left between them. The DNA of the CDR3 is TGTGCCACCAGCAGAGACCCAGGGGCCTACGAGCAGTACTTC. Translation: CATSRDPGAYEQYF.

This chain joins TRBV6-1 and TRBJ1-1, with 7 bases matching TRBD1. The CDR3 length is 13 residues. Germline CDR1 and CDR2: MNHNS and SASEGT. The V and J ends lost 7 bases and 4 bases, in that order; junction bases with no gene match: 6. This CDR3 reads CASIPGGTTEAFF. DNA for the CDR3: TGTGCCAGCATCCCAGGGGGTACCACTGAAGCTTTCTTT.

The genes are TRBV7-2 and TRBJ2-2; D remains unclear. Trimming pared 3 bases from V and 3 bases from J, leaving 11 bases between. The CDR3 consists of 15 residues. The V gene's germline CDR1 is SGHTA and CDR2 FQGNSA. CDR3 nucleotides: TGTGCCAGCAGCTTTGAACTGCCTTACACCGGGGAGCTGTTTTTT. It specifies CASSFELPYTGELFF.

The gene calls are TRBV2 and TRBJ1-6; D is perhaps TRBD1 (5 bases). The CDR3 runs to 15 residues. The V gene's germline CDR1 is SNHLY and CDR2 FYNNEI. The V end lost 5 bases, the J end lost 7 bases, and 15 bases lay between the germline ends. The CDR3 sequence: CASSSRGVENSPLHF. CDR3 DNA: TGTGCCAGCAGTTCTCGGGGGGTTGAGAATTCACCCCTCCACTTT.

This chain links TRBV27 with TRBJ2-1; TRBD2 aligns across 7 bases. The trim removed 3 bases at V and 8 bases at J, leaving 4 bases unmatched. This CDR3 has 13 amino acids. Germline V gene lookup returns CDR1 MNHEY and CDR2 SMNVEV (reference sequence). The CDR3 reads CASSFGGGDEQFF. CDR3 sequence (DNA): TGTGCCAGCAGTTTTGGGGGGGGTGATGAGCAGTTCTTC.

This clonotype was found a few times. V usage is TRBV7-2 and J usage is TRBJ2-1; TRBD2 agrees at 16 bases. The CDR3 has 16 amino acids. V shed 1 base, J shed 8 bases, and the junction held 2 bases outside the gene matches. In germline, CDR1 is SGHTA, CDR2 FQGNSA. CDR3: CASSLGGTSGRDEQFF. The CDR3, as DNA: TGTGCCAGCAGCTTAGGGGGGACTAGCGGGAGGGATGAGCAGTTCTTC.

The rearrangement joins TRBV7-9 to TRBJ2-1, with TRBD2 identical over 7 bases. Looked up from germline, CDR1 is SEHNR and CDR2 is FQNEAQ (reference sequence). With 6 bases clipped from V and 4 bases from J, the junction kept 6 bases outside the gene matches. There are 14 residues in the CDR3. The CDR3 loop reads CASRGEGRYNEQFF. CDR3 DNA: TGTGCCAGCAGGGGGGAGGGCCGGTACAATGAGCAGTTCTTC.

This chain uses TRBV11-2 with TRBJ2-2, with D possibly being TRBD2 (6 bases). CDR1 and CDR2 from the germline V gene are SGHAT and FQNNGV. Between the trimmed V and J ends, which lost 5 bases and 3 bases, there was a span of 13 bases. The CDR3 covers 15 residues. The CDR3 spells CASSTTGGDTGELFF. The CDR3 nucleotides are TGTGCCAGCAGCACCACAGGAGGGGACACCGGGGAGCTGTTTTTT.

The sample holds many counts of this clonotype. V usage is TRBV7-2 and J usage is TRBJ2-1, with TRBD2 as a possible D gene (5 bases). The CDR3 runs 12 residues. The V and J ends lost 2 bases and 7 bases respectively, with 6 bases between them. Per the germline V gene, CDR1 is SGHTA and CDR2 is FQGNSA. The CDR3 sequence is CASSLRGNEQFF. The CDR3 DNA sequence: TGTGCCAGCAGCTTACGCGGGAATGAGCAGTTCTTC.

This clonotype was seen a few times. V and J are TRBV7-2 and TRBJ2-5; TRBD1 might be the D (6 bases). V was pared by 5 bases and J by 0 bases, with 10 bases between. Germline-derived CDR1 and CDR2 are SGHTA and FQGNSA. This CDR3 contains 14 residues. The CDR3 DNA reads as TGTGCCAGCAGCCCGTGGGACAACCAAGAGACCCAGTACTTC. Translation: CASSPWDNQETQYF.